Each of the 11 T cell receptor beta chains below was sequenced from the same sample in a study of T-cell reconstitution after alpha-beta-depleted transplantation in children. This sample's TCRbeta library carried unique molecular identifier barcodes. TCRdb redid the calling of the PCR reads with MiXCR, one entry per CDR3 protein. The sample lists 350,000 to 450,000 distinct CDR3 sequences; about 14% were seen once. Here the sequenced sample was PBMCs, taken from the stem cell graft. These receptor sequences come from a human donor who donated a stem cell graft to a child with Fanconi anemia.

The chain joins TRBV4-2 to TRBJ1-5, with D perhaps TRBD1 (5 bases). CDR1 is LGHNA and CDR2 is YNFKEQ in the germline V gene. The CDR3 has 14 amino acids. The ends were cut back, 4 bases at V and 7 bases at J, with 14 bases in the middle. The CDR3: CASSPTAFGQPQHF. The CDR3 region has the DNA TGTGCCAGCAGCCCGACAGCGTTCGGACAGCCCCAGCATTTT.

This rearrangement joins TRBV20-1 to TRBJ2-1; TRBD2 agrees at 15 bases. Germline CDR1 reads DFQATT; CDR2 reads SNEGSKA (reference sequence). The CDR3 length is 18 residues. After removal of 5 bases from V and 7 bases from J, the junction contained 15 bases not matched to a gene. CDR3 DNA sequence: TGCAGTGCTGTGACTCTGGGACTAGCGGGGGGAGGGGTTAATGAGCAGTTCTTC. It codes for CSAVTLGLAGGGVNEQFF.

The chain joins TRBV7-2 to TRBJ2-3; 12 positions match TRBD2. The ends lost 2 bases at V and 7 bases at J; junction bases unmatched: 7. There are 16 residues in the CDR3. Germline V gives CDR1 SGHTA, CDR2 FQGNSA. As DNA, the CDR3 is TGTGCCAGCAGCTTAAGGGGACTAGCGGGTGGTAATACGCAGTATTTT. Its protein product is CASSLRGLAGGNTQYF.

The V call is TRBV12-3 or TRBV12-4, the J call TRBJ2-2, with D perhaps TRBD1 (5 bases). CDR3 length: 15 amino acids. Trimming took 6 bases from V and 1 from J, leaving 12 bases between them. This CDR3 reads CASRTGRENTGELFF. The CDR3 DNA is TGTGCCAGCAGAACAGGCAGGGAGAACACCGGGGAGCTGTTTTTT.

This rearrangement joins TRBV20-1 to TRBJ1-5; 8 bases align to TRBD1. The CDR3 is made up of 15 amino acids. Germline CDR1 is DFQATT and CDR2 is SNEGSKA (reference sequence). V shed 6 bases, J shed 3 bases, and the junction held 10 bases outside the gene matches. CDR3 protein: CSAIQGARFNQPQHF. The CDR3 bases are TGCAGTGCCATCCAGGGGGCGCGATTCAATCAGCCCCAGCATTTT.

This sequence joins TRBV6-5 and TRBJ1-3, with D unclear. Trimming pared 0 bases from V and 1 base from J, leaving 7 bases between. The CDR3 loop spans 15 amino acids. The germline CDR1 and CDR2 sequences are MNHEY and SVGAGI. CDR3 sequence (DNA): TGTGCCAGCAGTTACTCGCTAGAATCTGGAAACACCATATATTTT. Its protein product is CASSYSLESGNTIYF.

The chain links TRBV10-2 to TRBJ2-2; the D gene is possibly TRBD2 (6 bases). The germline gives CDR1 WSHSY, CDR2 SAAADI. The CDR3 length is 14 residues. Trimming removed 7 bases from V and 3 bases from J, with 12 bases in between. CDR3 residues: CASKIADYTGELFF. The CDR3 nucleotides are TGCGCCAGCAAAATAGCGGACTACACCGGGGAGCTGTTTTTT.

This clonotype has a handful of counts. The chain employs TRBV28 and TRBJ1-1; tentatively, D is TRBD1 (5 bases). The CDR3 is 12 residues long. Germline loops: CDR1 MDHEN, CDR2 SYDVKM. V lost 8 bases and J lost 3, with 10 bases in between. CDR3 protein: CASWDRYTEAFF. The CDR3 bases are TGTGCCAGCTGGGACCGATACACTGAAGCTTTCTTT.

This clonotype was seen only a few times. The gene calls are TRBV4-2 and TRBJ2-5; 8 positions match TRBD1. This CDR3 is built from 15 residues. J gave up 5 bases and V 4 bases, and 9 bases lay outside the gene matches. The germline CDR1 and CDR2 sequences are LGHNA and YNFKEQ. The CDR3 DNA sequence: TGTGCCAGCAGCCCGCCAGGGACAGGAGGGGAGACCCAGTACTTC. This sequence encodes CASSPPGTGGETQYF.

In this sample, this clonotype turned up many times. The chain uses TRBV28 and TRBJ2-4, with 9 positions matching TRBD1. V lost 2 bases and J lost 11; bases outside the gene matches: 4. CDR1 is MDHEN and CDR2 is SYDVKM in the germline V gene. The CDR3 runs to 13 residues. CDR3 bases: TGTGCCAGCAGTTTAAGGGACAGGGAAGTTCAGTACTTC. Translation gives CASSLRDREVQYF.

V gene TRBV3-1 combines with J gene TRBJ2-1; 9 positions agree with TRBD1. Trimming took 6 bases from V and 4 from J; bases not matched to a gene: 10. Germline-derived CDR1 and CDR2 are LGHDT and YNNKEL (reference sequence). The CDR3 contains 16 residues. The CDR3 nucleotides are TGTGCCAGCAGACCCTCCGGGACAGGGACGTACAATGAGCAGTTCTTC. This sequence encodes CASRPSGTGTYNEQFF.